This TCR beta chain was identified in a study of cytomegalovirus exposure and HLA in healthy donors. Study-level background: A previous analysis identified 100 million or so unique TCR beta sequences derived from about 180 million T cells. As released early, the data held 70 million to 100 million unique TCRs from HLA-typed donors. Study-level points and caveats: Some segments of the V type, notably TRBV6-2 and TRBV6-3, were excluded as indistinguishable.

Per germline, CDR1 SGHRS and CDR2 YFSETQ. V was clipped by 4 bases and J by 1 base; unmatched bases: 1. The CDR3 has 13 residues. This clone appeared a few times. Antigen: not known. The PCR used 60 Vbeta and 13 Jbeta primers. Using immunoSEQ multiplex PCR, the repertoire was profiled, and TCRdb retains in-frame clones only, with some absent. Of 200,000 to 250,000 clones in the sample, about 84% were seen once. The clonotype originates from a human donor in good health. The chain uses TRBV5-1 and TRBJ2-7; 8 nucleotides match TRBD2. The sequenced material came from PBMCs. The CDR3 loop reads CASSPSGSYEQYF. CDR3 nucleotide sequence: TGCGCCAGCAGCCCTAGCGGGTCCTACGAGCAGTACTTC.